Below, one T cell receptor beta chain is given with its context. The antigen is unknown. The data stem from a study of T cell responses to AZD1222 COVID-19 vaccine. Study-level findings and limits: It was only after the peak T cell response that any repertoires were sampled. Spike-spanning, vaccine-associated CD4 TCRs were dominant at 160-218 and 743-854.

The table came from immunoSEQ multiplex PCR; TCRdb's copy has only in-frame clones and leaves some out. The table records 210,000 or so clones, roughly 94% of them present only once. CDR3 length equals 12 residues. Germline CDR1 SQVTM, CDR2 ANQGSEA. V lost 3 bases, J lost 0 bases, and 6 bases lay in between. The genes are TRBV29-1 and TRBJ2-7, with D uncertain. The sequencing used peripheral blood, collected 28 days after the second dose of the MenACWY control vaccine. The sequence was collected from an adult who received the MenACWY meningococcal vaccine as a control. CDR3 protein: CSVEASSYEQYF. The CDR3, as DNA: TGCAGCGTTGAGGCTAGCTCCTACGAGCAGTACTTC.